Detailed here is one T cell receptor beta chain. Its target is unknown. The method was immunoSEQ multiplex PCR; TCRdb's version includes in-frame clones alone and lacks a portion of them. The repertoire consists of about 27,000 clones, with roughly 70% occurring once and the leading ten covering roughly a tenth. The data originate from a study of somatic mutations in cytotoxic T cells in rheumatoid arthritis. Study-level background: Purity of nearly 100% was reached when some V beta antibody-stained T-cell populations were flow-sorted, including V beta1+ cells sequenced for TCRB. Overall study results and limits: Relative to age-matched healthy controls, rheumatoid arthritis patients did not differ significantly in CD8+ T-cell clonality. For rheumatoid arthritis patients, CD8+ clonality increased with age, whereas it did not in healthy controls. Nobody knew which antigens the expanded CD8+ clones targeted.

The germline V gene has CDR1 MNHEY and CDR2 SMNVEV (reference sequence). The CDR3 has 17 residues. Trimming left V 5 bases short and J 0 bases short, with 16 bases between. V is TRBV27 and J is TRBJ1-4; no clear D gene. The sample consisted of CD8+ T cells sorted from blood. This sequence originates from a woman aged 18-29 years in good health. This CDR3 is CASSPSVGIATNEKLFF. CDR3 bases: TGTGCCAGCAGTCCTTCTGTAGGGATCGCAACTAATGAAAAACTGTTTTTT. Filled out from reference TRBV27 and TRBJ1-4, the complete variable domain reads EAQVTQNPRYLITVTGKKLTVTCSQNMNHEYMSWYRQDPGLGLRQIYYSMNVEVTDKGDVPEGYKVSRKEKRNFPLILESPSPNQTSLYFCASSPSVGIATNEKLFFGSGTQLSVL.